This T cell receptor beta chain was obtained from a study of blood T cell repertoires in COVID-19. Study in general: Samples taken during acute and convalescent COVID-19 were collected in the United States, Italy and Spain.

Germline V CDR1 and CDR2: MNHNS, SASEGT. The germline V and J ends were trimmed by 3 bases and 0 bases, with 15 bases remaining between them. The CDR3 covers 16 residues. Per the study methods: Reference gene primers were amplified, and this amplification served to estimate nucleated cell counts. Data came from immunoSEQ multiplex PCR; TCRdb stores just in-frame clones and leaves some out. V, J and clone size were drawn from that table, and D and trimming were deduced from the DNA. The sample records 200,000 to 250,000 clones, 92% being singletons. The TCR comes from a man between 60 and 70 years old with COVID-19, enrolled during active disease. The V call is TRBV6-1, the J call TRBJ2-7; perhaps TRBD2 as D (6 bases). Sequencing was carried out using peripheral blood. For the CDR3, the DNA is TGTGCCAGCAGTGAGCGGTCCGGGAGCCCCTCCTACGAGCAGTACTTC. Its translation is CASSERSGSPSYEQYF.